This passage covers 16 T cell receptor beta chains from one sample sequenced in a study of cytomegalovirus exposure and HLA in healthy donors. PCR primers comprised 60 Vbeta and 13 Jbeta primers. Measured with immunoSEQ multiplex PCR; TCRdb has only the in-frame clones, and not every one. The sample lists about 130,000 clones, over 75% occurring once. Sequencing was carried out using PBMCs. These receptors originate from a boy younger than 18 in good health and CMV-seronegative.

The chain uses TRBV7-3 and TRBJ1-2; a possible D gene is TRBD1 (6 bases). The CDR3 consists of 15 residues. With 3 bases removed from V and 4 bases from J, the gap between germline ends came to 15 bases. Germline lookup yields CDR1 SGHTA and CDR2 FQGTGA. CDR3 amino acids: CASSFYRVESYGYTF. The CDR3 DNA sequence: TGTGCCAGCAGCTTCTACAGGGTAGAGTCCTATGGCTACACCTTC.

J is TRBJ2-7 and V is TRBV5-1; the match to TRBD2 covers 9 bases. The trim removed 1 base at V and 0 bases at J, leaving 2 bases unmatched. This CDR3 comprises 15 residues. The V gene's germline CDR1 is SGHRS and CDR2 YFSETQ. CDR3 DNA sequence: TGCGCCAGCAGCTTGATAGCGGGAGACTCCTACGAGCAGTACTTC. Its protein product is CASSLIAGDSYEQYF.

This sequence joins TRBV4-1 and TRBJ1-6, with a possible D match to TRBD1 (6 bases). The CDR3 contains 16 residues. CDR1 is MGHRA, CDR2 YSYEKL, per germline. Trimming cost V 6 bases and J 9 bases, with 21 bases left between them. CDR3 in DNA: TGCGCCAGCAGGCCTTCGCCAGGGGAAGGGAGTTCACCCCTCCACTTT. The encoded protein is CASRPSPGEGSSPLHF.

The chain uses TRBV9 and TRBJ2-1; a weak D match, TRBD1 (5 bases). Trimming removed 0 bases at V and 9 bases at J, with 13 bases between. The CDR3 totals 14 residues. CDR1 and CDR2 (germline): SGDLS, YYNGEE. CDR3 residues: CASSVGQGSFEQFF. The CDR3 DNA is TGTGCCAGCAGCGTAGGCCAGGGATCTTTTGAGCAGTTCTTC.

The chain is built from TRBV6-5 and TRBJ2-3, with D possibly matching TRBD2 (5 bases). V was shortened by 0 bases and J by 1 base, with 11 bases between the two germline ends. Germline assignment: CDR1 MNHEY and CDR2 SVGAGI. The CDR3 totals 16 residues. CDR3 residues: CASSYSATGGTDTQYF. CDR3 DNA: TGTGCCAGCAGTTACTCGGCTACCGGGGGCACAGATACGCAGTATTTT.

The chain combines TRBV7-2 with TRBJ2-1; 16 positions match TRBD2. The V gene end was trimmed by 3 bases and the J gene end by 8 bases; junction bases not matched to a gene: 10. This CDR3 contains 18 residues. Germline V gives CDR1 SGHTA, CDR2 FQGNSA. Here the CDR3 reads CASSFSGTSGRAGYEQFF. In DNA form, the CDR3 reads TGTGCCAGCAGCTTCTCCGGGACTAGCGGGAGGGCCGGATATGAGCAGTTCTTC.

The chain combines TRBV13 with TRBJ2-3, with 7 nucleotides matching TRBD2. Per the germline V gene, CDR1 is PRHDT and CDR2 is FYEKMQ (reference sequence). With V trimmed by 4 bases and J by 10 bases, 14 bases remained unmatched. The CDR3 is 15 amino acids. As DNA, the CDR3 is TGTGCCAGCAGCTCAGAAGGACTAGTACGTCGAGCGCAGTATTTT. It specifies CASSSEGLVRRAQYF.

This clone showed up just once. CDR3 sequence reads: CASSLQGVGYTF. CDR3 coding DNA: TGTGCCAGCAGCTTACAGGGGGTTGGCTACACCTTC. The rearrangement joins TRBV7-2 to TRBJ1-2, with TRBD1 matching 7 bases. The CDR3 length is 12 residues. Germline CDR1 is SGHTA and CDR2 is FQGNSA. V lost 2 bases and J lost 7; bases outside the gene matches: 1.

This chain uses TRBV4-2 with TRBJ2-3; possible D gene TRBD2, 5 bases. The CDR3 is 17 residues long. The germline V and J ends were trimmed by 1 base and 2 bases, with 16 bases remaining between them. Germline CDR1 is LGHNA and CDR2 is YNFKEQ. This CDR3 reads CASSQAKAGAATDTQYF. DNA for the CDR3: TGTGCCAGCAGCCAAGCTAAGGCGGGCGCCGCCACAGATACGCAGTATTTT.

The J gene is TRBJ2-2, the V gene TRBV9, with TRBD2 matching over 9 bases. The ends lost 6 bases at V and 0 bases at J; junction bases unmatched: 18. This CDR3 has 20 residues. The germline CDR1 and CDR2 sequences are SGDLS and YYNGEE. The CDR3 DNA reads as TGTGCCAGCAACTCGAGGGGGTTTGCGGGGGGGTCCCCGAACACCGGGGAGCTGTTTTTT. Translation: CASNSRGFAGGSPNTGELFF.

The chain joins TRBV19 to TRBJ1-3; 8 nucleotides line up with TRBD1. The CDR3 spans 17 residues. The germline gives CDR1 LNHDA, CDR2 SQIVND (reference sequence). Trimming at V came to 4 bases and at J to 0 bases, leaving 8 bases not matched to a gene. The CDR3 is CASSSSDRGYSGNTIYF. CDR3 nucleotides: TGTGCCAGTAGTAGCAGCGACAGGGGTTACTCTGGAAACACCATATATTTT.

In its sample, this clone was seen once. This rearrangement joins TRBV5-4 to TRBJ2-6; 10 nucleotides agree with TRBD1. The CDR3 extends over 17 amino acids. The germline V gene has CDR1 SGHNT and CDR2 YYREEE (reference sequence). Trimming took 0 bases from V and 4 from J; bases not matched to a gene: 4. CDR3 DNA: TGTGCCAGCAGCTTGGTGACAGGGGGCGTCGGGGCCAACGTCCTGACTTTC. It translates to CASSLVTGGVGANVLTF.

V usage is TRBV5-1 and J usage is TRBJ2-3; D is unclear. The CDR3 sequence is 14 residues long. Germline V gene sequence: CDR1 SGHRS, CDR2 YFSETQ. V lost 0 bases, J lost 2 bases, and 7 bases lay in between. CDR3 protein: CASSLGLTTDTQYF. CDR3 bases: TGCGCCAGCAGCTTGGGACTGACCACAGATACGCAGTATTTT.

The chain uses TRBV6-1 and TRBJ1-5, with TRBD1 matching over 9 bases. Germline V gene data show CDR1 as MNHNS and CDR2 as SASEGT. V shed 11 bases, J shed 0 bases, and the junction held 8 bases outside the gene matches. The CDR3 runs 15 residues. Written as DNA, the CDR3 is TGTGCCGGCGCCGGGACAGGGTTTAGCAATCAGCCCCAGCATTTT. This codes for CAGAGTGFSNQPQHF.

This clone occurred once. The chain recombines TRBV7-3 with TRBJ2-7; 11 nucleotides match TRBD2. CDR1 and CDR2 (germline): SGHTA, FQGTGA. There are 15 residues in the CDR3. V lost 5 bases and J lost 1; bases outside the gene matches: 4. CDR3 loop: CASSPGTSGSYEQYF. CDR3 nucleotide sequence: TGTGCCAGCAGCCCCGGGACTAGCGGTTCCTACGAGCAGTACTTC.

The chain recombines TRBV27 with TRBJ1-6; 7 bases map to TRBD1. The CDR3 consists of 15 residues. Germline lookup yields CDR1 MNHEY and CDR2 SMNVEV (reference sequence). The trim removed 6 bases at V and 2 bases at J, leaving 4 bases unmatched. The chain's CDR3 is CASRTGRPYNSPLHF. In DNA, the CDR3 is TGTGCCAGCAGGACAGGGAGGCCCTATAATTCACCCCTCCACTTT.